The source of this T cell receptor (beta chain) is a study of T cell repertoires and leukemia-associated antigens (dated by TCRdb to the late 2010s). Describing the broader study: Around 16 million effective reads were obtained overall, with each sample giving about 5.1 to 6.6 million read pairs and roughly 3 to 5.0 million effective reads. In vitro peptide stimulation of healthy T cells was used with the aim of identifying the antigen recognized by a TCR Vbeta21 clone previously found in CML patients. Findings and caveats that apply to the study as a whole: No significant differences among the four groups were observed in the numbers of Vbeta genes (approximately 60), Jbeta genes (14), VDJ rearrangements, or unique CDR3s. Antigen specificity and function of the expanded clones were not tested directly and required further investigation.

For this clonotype: It has no known antigen specificity. Base qualities are not at hand, and no much larger clone is one base apart.

Total RNA was extracted from the cultured T cells using TRIzol reagent. 5' rapid amplification of cDNA ends (5'RACE) was the method used to amplify TCRbeta libraries from the RNA. Library concentration and integrity were checked with Qubit, an Agilent instrument, and quantitative PCR before sequencing. Sequencing of qualified libraries was performed on Illumina HiSeq or MiSeq by a commercial service provider. In the authors' own workflow: TCR sequences in each sample were identified with MiXCR version 1.8.2. Qualified clones required a CDR3 longer than four amino acids, an in-frame nucleotide length, and no stop codon. A read containing the complete CDR3 structure was defined as an effective read. RT-PCR with 24 Vbeta primers, GeneScan spectratyping, and Sanger sequencing were used to validate the expanded clones. TCRdb reran the public reads through fastp at Q25 and MiXCR, keeping productive beta chains. Every distinct CDR3 protein forms one entry, paired with its most common genes and DNA. Clone size and V and J calls follow TCRdb, not the original study. Present in this sample are 13,000 to 15,000 distinct CDR3 sequences, approximately 38% of which were seen just once. Of the sample, about 9.3% falls within the top ten clones.

Its CDR3 holds 13 amino acids, cysteine through phenylalanine. The retained sequence is limited to the CDR3, 39 bases, with the frame set at the first base. The germline V gene encodes CDR1 SQVTM and CDR2 ANQGSEA. Clipping removes 3 bases from V and 7 bases from J, with 6 as the unmatched junction base count. CD3+ T cells were initially rested overnight at approximately 2.4 million cells/mL in RPMI 1640 lacking fetal bovine serum. CD3+ T cells were isolated from PBMCs with MACS immunomagnetic beads following the manufacturer's instructions. This receptor was obtained from a female donor in good health. Recombination connected TRBV29-1 to TRBJ2-1; TRBD2 agrees with 7 junctional bases. The sequencing sample was made of CD3+ T cells sorted from blood and cultured. The DNA reads as follows: TGCAGCGTTGAGGGGGGAGGGCTGAATGAGCAGTTCTTC. Its protein is CSVEGGGLNEQFF.